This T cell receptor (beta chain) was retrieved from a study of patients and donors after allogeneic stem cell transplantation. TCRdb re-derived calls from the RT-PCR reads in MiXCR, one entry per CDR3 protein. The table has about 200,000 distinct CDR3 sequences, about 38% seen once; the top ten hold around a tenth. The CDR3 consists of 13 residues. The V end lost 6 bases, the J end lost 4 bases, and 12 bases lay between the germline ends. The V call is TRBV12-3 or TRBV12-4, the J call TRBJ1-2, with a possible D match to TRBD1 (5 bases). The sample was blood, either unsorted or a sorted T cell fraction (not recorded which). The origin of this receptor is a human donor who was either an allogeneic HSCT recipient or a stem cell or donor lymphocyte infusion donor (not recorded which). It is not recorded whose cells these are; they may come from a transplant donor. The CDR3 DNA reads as TGTGCCAGCAGACATCATGACAGCTATGGCTACACCTTC. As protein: CASRHHDSYGYTF.